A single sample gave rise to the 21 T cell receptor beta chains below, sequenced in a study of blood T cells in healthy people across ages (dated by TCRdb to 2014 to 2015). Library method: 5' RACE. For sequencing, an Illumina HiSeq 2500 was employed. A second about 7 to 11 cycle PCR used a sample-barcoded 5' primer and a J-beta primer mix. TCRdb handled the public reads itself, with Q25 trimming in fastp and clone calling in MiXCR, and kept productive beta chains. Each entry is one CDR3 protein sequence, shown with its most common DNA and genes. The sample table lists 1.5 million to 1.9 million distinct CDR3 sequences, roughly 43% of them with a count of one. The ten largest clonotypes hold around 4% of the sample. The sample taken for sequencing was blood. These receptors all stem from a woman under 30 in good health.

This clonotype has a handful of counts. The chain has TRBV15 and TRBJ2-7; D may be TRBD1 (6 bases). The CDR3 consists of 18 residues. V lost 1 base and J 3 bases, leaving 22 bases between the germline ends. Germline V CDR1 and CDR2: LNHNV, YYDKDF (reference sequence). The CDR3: CATSRVGMDSEAIYEQYF. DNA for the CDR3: TGTGCCACCAGCAGAGTCGGGATGGACAGCGAAGCTATCTACGAGCAGTACTTC.

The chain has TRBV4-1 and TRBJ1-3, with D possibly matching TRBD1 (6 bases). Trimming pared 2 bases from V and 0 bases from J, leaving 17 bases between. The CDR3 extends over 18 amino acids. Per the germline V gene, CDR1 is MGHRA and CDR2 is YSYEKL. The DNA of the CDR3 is TGCGCCAGCAGCCAACCCGCTAAGGACAGAAGCTCTGGAAACACCATATATTTT. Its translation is CASSQPAKDRSSGNTIYF.

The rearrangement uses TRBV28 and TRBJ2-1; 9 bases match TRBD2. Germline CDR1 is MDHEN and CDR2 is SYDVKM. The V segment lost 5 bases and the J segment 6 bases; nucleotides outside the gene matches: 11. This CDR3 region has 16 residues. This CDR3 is CASSLPRSGRLNEQFF. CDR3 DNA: TGTGCCAGCAGTCTACCCAGGAGCGGGAGGCTCAATGAGCAGTTCTTC.

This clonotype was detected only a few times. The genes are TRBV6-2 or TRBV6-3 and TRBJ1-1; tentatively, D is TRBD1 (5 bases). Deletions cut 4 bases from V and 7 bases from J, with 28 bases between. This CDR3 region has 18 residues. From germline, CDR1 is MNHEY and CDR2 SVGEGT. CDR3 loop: CASSSPIARPTAPDEAFF. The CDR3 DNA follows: TGTGCCAGCAGTTCCCCGATCGCAAGACCGACAGCCCCTGATGAAGCTTTCTTT.

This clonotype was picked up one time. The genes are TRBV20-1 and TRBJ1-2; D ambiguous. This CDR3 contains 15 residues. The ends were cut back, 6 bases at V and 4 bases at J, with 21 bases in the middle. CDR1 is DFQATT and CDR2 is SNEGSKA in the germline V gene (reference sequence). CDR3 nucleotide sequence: TGCAGTGCCCGTGAGCCCCTGAGGGATCTCTATGGCTACACCTTC. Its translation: CSAREPLRDLYGYTF.

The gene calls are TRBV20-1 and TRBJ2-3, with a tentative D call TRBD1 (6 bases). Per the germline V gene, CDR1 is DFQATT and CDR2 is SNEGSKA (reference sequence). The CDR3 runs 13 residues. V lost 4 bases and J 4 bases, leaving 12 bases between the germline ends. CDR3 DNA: TGCAGTGCTATCCAAACAGGGCCAGATACGCAGTATTTT. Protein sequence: CSAIQTGPDTQYF.

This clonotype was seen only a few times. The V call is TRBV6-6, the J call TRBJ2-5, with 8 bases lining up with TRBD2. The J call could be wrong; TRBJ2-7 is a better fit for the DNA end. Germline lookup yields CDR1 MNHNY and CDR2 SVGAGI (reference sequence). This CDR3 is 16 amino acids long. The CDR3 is CASSYSIGGAGYEQYF. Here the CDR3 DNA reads TGTGCCAGCAGTTACTCGATCGGGGGGGCAGGATACGAGCAGTACTTC.

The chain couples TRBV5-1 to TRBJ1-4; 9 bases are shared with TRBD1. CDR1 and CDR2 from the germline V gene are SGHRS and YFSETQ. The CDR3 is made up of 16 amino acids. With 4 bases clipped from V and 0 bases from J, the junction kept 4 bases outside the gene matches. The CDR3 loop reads CASSRGQGSTNEKLFF. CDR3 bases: TGCGCCAGCAGCCGGGGACAGGGCTCAACTAATGAAAAACTGTTTTTT.

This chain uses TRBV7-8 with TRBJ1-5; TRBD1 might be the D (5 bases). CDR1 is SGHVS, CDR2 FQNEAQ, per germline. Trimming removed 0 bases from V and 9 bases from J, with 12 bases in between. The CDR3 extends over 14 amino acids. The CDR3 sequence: CASSLAGAGGPQHF. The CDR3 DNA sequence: TGTGCCAGCAGCTTAGCTGGAGCCGGGGGGCCCCAGCATTTT.

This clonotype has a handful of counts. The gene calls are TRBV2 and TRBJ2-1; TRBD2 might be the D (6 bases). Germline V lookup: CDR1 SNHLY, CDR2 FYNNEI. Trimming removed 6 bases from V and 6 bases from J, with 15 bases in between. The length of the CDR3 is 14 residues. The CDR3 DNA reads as TGTGCCAGCAGGCGGGACGGACAATTCAATGAGCAGTTCTTC. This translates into CASRRDGQFNEQFF. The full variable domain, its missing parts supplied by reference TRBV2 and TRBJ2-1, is EPEVTQTPSHQVTQMGQEVILRCVPISNHLYFYWYRQILGQKVEFLVSFYNNEISEKSEIFDDQFSVERPDGSNFTLKIRSTKLEDSAMYFCASRRDGQFNEQFFGPGTRLTVL.

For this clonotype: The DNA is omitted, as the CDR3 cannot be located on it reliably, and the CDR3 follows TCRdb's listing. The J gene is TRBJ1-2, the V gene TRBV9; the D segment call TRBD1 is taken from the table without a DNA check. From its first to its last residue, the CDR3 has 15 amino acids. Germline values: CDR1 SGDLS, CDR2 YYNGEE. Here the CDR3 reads CASSVATGAGYGCTF.

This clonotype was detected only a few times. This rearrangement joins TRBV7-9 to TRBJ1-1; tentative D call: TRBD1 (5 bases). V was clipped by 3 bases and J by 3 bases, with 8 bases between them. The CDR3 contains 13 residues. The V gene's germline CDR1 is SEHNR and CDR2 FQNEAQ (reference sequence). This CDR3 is CASSLTDYTEAFF. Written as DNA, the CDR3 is TGTGCCAGCAGCTTGACAGATTACACTGAAGCTTTCTTT. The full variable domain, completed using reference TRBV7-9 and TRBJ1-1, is DTGVSQNPRHKITKRGQNVTFRCDPISEHNRLYWYRQTLGQGPEFLTYFQNEAQLEKSRLLSDRFSAERPKGSFSTLEIQRTEQGDSAMYLCASSLTDYTEAFFGQGTRLTVV.

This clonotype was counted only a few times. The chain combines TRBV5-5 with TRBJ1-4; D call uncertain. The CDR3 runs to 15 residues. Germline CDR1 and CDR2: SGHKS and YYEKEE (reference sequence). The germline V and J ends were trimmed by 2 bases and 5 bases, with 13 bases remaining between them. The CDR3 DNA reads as TGTGCCAGCAGCTTCCGACCCAGACTAAATGAAAAACTGTTTTTT. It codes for CASSFRPRLNEKLFF.

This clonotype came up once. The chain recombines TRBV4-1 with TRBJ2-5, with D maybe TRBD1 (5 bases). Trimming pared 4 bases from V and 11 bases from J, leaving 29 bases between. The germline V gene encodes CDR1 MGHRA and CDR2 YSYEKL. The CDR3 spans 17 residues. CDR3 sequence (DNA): TGCGCCAGCAGCCCGACTCGACTCCGGCATATCGACAGTGAGCAGTACTTC. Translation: CASSPTRLRHIDSEQYF.

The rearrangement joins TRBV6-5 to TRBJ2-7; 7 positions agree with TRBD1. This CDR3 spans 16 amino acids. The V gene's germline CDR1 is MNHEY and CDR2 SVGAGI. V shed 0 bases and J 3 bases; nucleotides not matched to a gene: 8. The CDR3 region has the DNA TGTGCCAGCAGTTACTCCTTTTACAGGGGAAGCTACGAGCAGTACTTC. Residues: CASSYSFYRGSYEQYF.

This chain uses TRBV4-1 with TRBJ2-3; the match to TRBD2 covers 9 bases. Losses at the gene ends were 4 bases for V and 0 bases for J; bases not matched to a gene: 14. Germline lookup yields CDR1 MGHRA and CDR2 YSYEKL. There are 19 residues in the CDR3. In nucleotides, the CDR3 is TGCGCCAGCAGCCGAGAAACGAGCGGGAGGCCTTACAGCACAGATACGCAGTATTTT. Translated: CASSRETSGRPYSTDTQYF.

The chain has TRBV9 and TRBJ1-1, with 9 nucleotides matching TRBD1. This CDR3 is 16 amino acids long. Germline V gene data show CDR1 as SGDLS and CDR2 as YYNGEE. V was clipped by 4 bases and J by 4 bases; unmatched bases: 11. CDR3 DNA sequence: TGTGCCAGCAGCCAAGGGACAGGGTCAGGCGGCACTGAAGCTTTCTTT. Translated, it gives CASSQGTGSGGTEAFF.

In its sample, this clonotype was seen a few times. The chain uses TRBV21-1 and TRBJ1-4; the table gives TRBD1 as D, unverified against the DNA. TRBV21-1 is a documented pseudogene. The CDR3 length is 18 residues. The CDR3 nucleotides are TGTGCCAGCAGCAAACCCGACAGCTTTGGGGCAACTAATGAAAAACTGTTTTTT. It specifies CASSKPDSFGATNEKLFF.

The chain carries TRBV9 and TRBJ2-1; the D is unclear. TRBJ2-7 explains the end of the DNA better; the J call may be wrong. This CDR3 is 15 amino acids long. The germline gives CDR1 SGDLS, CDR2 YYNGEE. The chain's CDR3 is CASSVEPNSYNEQYF. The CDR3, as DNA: TGTGCCAGCAGCGTAGAGCCCAACTCCTACAATGAGCAGTACTTC.

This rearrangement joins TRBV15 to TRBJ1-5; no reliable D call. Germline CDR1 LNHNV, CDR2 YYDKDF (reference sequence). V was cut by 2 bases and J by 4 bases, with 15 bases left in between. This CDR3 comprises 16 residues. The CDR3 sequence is CATSRKGRSGNQPQHF. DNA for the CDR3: TGTGCCACCAGCAGAAAAGGGAGGTCAGGTAATCAGCCCCAGCATTTT.

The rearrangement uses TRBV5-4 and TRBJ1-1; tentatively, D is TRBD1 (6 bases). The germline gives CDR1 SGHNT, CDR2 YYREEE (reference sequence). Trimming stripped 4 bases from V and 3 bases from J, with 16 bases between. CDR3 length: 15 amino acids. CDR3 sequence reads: CASSITGFTDTEAFF. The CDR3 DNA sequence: TGTGCCAGCAGCATTACAGGGTTCACGGACACTGAAGCTTTCTTT.